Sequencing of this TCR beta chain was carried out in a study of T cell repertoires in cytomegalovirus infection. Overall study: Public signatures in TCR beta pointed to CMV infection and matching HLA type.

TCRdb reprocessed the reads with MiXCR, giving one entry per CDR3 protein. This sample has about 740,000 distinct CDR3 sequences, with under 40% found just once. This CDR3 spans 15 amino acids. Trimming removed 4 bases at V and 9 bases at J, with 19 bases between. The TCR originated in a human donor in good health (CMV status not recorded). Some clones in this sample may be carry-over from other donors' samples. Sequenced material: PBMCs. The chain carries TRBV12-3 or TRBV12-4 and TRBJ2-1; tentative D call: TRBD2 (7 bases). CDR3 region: CASSSPGHGGGEQFF. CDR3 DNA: TGTGCCAGCAGTTCGCCGGGACATGGCGGGGGTGAGCAGTTCTTC.